Shown below are 5 T cell receptor beta chains from a single sample sequenced in a study of type 1 regulatory T cells (dated by TCRdb to 2020 to 2023). Sequencing relied on an Illumina MiSeq. TCRdb cleaned the public reads at Q25 with fastp, built clones with MiXCR and kept in-frame beta chains. CDR3 protein sequences are deduplicated, and each keeps its most common genes and DNA. Within this sample are 60,000 to 80,000 distinct CDR3 sequences, with around 63% of them counted one time only. 7.6% of the sample is held by the ten biggest clonotypes. No antigen is known for these receptors. Source material: cultured T cells, either the whole culture or a sorted T cell fraction (not recorded which). Sample cell subset or site, as interpreted from the label and publication: Tr1-enriched cell product generated in vitro against host alloantigens. The receptors shown here come from a human donor in good health.

The CDR3 reads CASSVGTSGTTDTQYF. In nucleotides, the CDR3 is TGCGCCAGCTCTGTAGGGACTAGCGGGACCACAGATACGCAGTATTTT. The chain links TRBV5-1 to TRBJ2-3; 13 bases agree with TRBD2. With 7 bases clipped from V and 2 bases from J, the junction kept 7 bases outside the gene matches. Germline values: CDR1 SGHRS, CDR2 YFSETQ. The CDR3 spans 16 residues.

The V call is TRBV4-1, the J call TRBJ2-1; D is undetermined. This CDR3 has 15 residues. Between the trimmed V and J ends, which lost 6 bases and 5 bases, there was a span of 17 bases. Germline loops: CDR1 MGHRA, CDR2 YSYEKL. The CDR3 region has the DNA TGCGCCAGCAGTCCCCTAGGGCGGATCGACAATGAGCAGTTCTTC. Its translation is CASSPLGRIDNEQFF.

On this clonotype: The DNA is omitted, as the CDR3 cannot be located on it reliably, and the CDR3 follows TCRdb's listing. The chain uses TRBV7-9 and TRBJ2-7; the D call of TRBD1 is as the table states it, not checked on the DNA. Germline V gene lookup returns CDR1 SEHNR and CDR2 FQNEAQ (reference sequence). A total of 16 residues make up the CDR3, ends included. The CDR3 spells CASSLKVGQGAYEPYF.

This chain connects TRBV7-2 to TRBJ1-1, with D possibly TRBD1 on 6 matching bases. Germline CDR1 and CDR2: SGHTA and FQGNSA. The CDR3 has 13 amino acids. V was clipped by 7 bases and J by 4 bases, with 13 bases between them. CDR3 nucleotides: TGTGCCAGCAAGGGCGGACAGCCCACTGAAGCTTTCTTT. It codes for CASKGGQPTEAFF.

The chain couples TRBV6-6 to TRBJ2-3, with TRBD2 identical over 9 bases. Germline V gene lookup returns CDR1 MNHNY and CDR2 SVGAGI (reference sequence). Losses at the gene ends were 2 bases for V and 0 bases for J; bases not matched to a gene: 18. The CDR3 extends over 21 amino acids. As DNA, the CDR3 is TGTGCCAGCAGTTACCCGCGGGGGGGGCGCCACGCGAAGATAAGCACAGATACGCAGTATTTT. This sequence encodes CASSYPRGGRHAKISTDTQYF.